The clone carrying this TCR beta chain was counted at least ten times. Construction of the TCR beta libraries employed iRepertoire HTBI primers in conjunction with Arm-PCR of CDR3 regions. In TCRdb, the multiplex PCR reads were re-called with MiXCR into one record per CDR3 protein. The sample lists about 620,000 distinct CDR3 sequences; roughly 15% were seen once. These data are taken from a study of regulatory T cells in long-lasting Graves disease. Time point indicated: newly diagnosed GD, antithyroid drugs for less than 3 months. Generation of the TCR library employed RNA extracted from PBMCs. The same data also contributed to another study, on T cells in Graves' hyperthyroidism and ophthalmopathy.

This TCR was recovered from a woman aged 25 to 39 with Graves disease. This sample comprised peripheral blood mononuclear cells (PBMCs), obtained at new diagnosis, from a patient treated with antithyroid drugs.

The CDR3 bases are TGTGCCAGCAGCGAGACAGAGGCACACGAGCAGTACTTC. Encoded protein: CASSETEAHEQYF. The chain combines TRBV13 with TRBJ2-7; D is possibly TRBD1 (5 bases). The germline V gene encodes CDR1 PRHDT and CDR2 FYEKMQ (reference sequence). The CDR3 runs to 13 residues. V lost 5 bases, J lost 5 bases, and 13 bases lay in between.